This T cell receptor beta chain was documented in a study of blood T cells in healthy people across ages. Findings and limits, study-wide: The unknown donor CMV status may have confounded expanded clonotype changes. Unsorted PBMCs ruled out conclusive naive versus antigen-experienced comparison.

Trimming shortened V by 3 bases and J by 5 bases, and 25 bases separated the two germline ends. The length of the CDR3 is 18 residues. The second PCR ran roughly 6 to 12 cycles with a sample-barcoded 5' primer and J-beta primers. TCRdb re-called the 5' RACE reads with MiXCR, one entry per CDR3 protein. Here the sample spans fewer than 800,000 distinct CDR3 sequences, around 21% being singletons. Turning to this clonotype: Its antigen remains unknown.

The receptor was derived from an older man in good health. The sample consisted of blood. This chain joins TRBV12-3 or TRBV12-4 and TRBJ2-5; D perhaps matches TRBD2 (6 bases). The DNA of the CDR3 is TGTGCCAGCAGTTTCAGGGCTGGGGACGGGGGATTAGGCGAGACCCAGTACTTC. Protein sequence: CASSFRAGDGGLGETQYF.